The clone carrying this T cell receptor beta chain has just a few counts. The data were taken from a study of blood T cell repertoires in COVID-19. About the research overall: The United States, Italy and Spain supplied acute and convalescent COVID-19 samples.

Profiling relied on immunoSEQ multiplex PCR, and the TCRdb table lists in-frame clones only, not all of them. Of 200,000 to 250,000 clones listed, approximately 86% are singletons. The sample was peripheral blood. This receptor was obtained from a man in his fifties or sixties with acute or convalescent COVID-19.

CDR3 nucleotide sequence: TGTGCCACCACAGGGGATTCACCCCTCCACTTT. Translated, it gives CATTGDSPLHF. The chain couples TRBV6-6 to TRBJ1-6; 7 bases align to TRBD1. Germline CDR1 reads MNHNY; CDR2 reads SVGAGI (reference sequence). V shed 10 bases, J shed 8 bases, and the junction held 2 bases outside the gene matches. The CDR3 covers 11 residues.